This T cell receptor (beta chain) was identified during a study of cytomegalovirus exposure and HLA in healthy donors. The germline V gene encodes CDR1 SNHLY and CDR2 FYNNEI. The CDR3 is 15 amino acids. Trimming took 6 bases from V and 6 from J; bases not matched to a gene: 5. On this clone itself: Its specificity is not known.

The PCR used 60 Vbeta and 13 Jbeta primers. Assay used: immunoSEQ multiplex PCR; TCRdb lists only in-frame clones, some missing. The sample lists more than 140,000 clones, around 65% occurring once. Whole-study results and caveats: Researchers reported in a later analysis that a missense DCLRE1C variant was tied to TCR beta V- and J-gene trimming.

V and J are TRBV2 and TRBJ2-2; 12 positions match TRBD1. Sequenced input: PBMCs. The receptor's source is a woman aged 25 to 39 in good health and CMV-seropositive. The chain's CDR3 is CASSPGQGASGELFF. The CDR3 coding sequence is TGTGCCAGCAGCCCGGGACAGGGGGCGTCCGGGGAGCTGTTTTTT.